In its sample, the clone carrying this TCR beta chain was seen many times. Its specificity is unknown. The sample belongs to a study of blood T cells in healthy people across ages. Study-wide findings and caveats: With age, beta diversity per million T cells declined roughly linearly, significantly by 30 to 40.

Per the germline V gene, CDR1 is PRHDT and CDR2 is FYEKMQ (reference sequence). This CDR3 comprises 16 residues. Germline trimming cut 5 bases from V and 7 bases from J; bases unmatched to any gene: 13. Through a sample-barcoded 5' primer and a J-beta primer mix, a second PCR was run for roughly 6 to 11 cycles. Each cDNA molecule carried a tag from a template-switch adaptor that contained 12 random nucleotides. Every individual sample yielded 2.5 million or more paired-end reads (each containing CDR3). One entry per CDR3 protein results from TCRdb running MiXCR on the 5' RACE reads. The table includes roughly 680,000 distinct CDR3 sequences, more than 20% detected once.

The sample was blood. The clonotype originates from a man in his 70s in good health. The V and J genes are TRBV13 and TRBJ2-4; 8 bases agree with TRBD2. The DNA for the CDR3 is TGTGCCAGCAGCCTCCGGTTGAGCGGGAGTAACAACATTCAGTACTTC. This gives the protein CASSLRLSGSNNIQYF.